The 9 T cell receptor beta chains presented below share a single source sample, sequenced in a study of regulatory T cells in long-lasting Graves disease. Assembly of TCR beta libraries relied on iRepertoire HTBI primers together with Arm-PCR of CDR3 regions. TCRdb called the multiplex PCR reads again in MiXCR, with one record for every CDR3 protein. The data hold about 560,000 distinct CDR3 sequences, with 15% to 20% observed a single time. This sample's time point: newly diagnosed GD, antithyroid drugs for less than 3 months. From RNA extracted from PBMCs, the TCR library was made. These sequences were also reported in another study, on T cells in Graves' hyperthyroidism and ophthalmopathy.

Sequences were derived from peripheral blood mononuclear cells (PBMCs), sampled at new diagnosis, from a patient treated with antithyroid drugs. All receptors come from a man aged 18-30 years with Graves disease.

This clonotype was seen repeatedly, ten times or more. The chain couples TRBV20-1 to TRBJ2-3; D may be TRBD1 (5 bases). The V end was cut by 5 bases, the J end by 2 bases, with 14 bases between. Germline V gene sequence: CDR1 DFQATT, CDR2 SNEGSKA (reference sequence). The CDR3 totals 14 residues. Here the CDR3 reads CSAVWGRATDTQYF. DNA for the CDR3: TGCAGTGCTGTGTGGGGCCGGGCCACAGATACGCAGTATTTT.

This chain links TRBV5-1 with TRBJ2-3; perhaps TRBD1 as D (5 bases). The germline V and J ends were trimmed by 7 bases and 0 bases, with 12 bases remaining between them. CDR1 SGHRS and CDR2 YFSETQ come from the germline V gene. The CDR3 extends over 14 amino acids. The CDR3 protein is CASCNRLSTDTQYF. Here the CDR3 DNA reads TGCGCCAGCTGCAACAGGCTTAGCACAGATACGCAGTATTTT.

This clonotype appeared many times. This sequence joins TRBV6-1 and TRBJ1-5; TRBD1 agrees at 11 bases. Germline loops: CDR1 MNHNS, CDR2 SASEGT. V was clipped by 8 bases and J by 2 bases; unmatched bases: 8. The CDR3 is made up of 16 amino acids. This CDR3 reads CASSGTGGFRNQPQHF. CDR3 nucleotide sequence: TGTGCCAGCTCCGGGACAGGGGGTTTTCGCAATCAGCCCCAGCATTTT.

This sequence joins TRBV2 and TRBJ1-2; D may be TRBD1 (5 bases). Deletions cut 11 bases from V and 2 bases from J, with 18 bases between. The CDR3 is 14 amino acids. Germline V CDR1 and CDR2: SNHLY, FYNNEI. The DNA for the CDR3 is TGTGCCGGCAAGGGGAGAACAGAAAACTATGGCTACACCTTC. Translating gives CAGKGRTENYGYTF.

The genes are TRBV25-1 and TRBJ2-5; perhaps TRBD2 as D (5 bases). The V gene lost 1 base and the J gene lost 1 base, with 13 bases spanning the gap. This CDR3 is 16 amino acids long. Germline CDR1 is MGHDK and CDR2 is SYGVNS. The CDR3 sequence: CASSESPPGLQETQYF. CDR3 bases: TGTGCCAGCAGTGAATCCCCCCCCGGACTCCAAGAGACCCAGTACTTC.

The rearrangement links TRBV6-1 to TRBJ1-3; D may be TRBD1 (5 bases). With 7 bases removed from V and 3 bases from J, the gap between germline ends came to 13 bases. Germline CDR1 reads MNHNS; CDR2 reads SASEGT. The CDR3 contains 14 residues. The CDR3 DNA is TGTGCCAGCACCCTGGGGGGGGTTGGAAACACCATATATTTT. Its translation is CASTLGGVGNTIYF.

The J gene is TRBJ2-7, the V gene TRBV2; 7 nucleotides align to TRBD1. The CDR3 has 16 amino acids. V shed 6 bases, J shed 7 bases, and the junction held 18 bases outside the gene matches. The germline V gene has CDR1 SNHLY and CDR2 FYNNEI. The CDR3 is CASSQDRWTGPPEQYF. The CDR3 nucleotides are TGTGCCAGCAGCCAAGATAGGTGGACAGGCCCTCCGGAGCAGTACTTC.

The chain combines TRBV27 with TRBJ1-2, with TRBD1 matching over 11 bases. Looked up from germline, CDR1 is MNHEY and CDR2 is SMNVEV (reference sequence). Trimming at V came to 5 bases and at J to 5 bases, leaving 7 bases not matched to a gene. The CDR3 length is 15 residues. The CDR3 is CASSRDRGFWYGYTF. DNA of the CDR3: TGTGCCAGCAGTCGGGACAGGGGGTTTTGGTATGGCTACACCTTC.

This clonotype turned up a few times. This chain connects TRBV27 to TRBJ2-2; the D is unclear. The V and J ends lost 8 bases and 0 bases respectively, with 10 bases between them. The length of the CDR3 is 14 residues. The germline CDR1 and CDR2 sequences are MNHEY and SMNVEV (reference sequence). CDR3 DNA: TGTGCCAGCGACCGCTCAGCGAACACCGGGGAGCTGTTTTTT. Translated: CASDRSANTGELFF.